The T cell receptor (beta chain) under discussion was sequenced for a study of T-cell memory formation after mild COVID-19. Comments on this clonotype: Its antigen is currently unknown.

CDR1 MGHRA and CDR2 YSYEKL come from the germline V gene. This CDR3 comprises 12 residues. V was clipped by 4 bases and J by 6 bases, with 9 bases between them. TCRdb re-called the 5' RACE reads through MiXCR, storing one row per CDR3 protein. The sample has about 82,000 distinct CDR3 sequences, 13% seen once. Study results and limitations: Within pre-infection memory, some responding clones were found, suggesting cross-reactive memory joined. Those CD4+ clones that contracted were mainly in CM and EM (CD8+ ones in EMRA).

The sequence came from a man between 18 and 35 years old who had mild COVID-19 (a few samples of this study predate the infection). Cell type and time point are not known. The chain links TRBV4-1 to TRBJ2-5, with D unclear. The sample taken for sequencing was PBMCs or a T cell subset sorted from them (not recorded which). Written as DNA, the CDR3 is TGCGCCAGCAGCCCCGGAGAGAAGACCCAGTACTTC. Translation gives CASSPGEKTQYF.